Listed here are 14 T cell receptor beta chains from one sample, sequenced in a study of T cell responses to AZD1222 COVID-19 vaccine. Clones were sequenced by immunoSEQ multiplex PCR, and TCRdb holds only the in-frame ones, with some missing. The data contain 100,000 to 120,000 clones, nearly 90% of them singletons. This material consisted of peripheral blood, taken 28 days after the second AZD1222 dose. The source is an adult who received the AZD1222 COVID-19 vaccine.

The rearrangement links TRBV6-5 to TRBJ2-3; D is tentatively TRBD1 or TRBD2 (6 bases each). This CDR3 contains 13 residues. The germline V gene has CDR1 MNHEY and CDR2 SVGAGI. Trimming removed 3 bases at V and 11 bases at J, with 15 bases between. CDR3 residues: CASSYTTGRGQYF. The CDR3 DNA sequence: TGTGCCAGCAGTTATACCACAGGGCGGGGGCAGTATTTT.

The chain links TRBV27 to TRBJ2-2; TRBD1 agrees at 9 bases. Germline assignment: CDR1 MNHEY and CDR2 SMNVEV (reference sequence). The CDR3 loop spans 14 amino acids. Trimming cost V 7 bases and J 6 bases; bases outside gene matches: 6. CDR3 DNA: TGTGCCAGCAATCCCGGGACAGGGTCCGGGGAGCTGTTTTTT. This gives the protein CASNPGTGSGELFF.

J is TRBJ1-1 and V is TRBV6-5; D remains ambiguous. The CDR3 totals 12 residues. Germline V gives CDR1 MNHEY, CDR2 SVGAGI. Between the trimmed V and J ends, which lost 8 bases and 1 base, there was a span of 8 bases. CDR3: CASQETNTEAFF. The CDR3 DNA is TGTGCCAGCCAGGAAACGAACACTGAAGCTTTCTTT.

CDR3 sequence: CASIGANEKLFF. The CDR3 DNA reads as TGTGCCAGTATAGGAGCTAATGAAAAACTGTTTTTT. The chain carries TRBV19 and TRBJ1-4; D not certain. Per germline, CDR1 LNHDA and CDR2 SQIVND (reference sequence). Trimming shortened V by 7 bases and J by 3 bases, and 6 bases separated the two germline ends. This CDR3 has 12 residues.

The chain links TRBV14 to TRBJ1-1; no reliable D call. The CDR3 covers 13 residues. Germline loops: CDR1 SGHDN, CDR2 FVKESK. The V end was cut by 3 bases, the J end by 0 bases, with 5 bases between. CDR3 region: CASSQGMNTEAFF. CDR3 nucleotides: TGTGCCAGCAGCCAGGGAATGAACACTGAAGCTTTCTTT.

The V gene is TRBV4-1, the J gene TRBJ1-4; D might be TRBD1 (5 bases). Trimming took 3 bases from V and 10 from J, leaving 24 bases between them. The CDR3 totals 17 residues. Germline V gene sequence: CDR1 MGHRA, CDR2 YSYEKL. For the CDR3, the DNA is TGCGCCAGCAGCCAGTCAATCGGGGCAGGGCGGTTTGCAAAACTGTTTTTT. Encoded protein: CASSQSIGAGRFAKLFF.

In this sample, this clone turned up a few times. The chain joins TRBV4-2 to TRBJ2-7; D ambiguous. V gave up 1 base and J gave up 7 bases, with 11 bases separating them. From germline, CDR1 is LGHNA and CDR2 YNFKEQ. The CDR3 consists of 13 residues. CDR3 DNA: TGTGCCAGCAGCCAAGTGAGCCAGTTTGAGCAGTACTTC. It encodes CASSQVSQFEQYF.

Comments on this clone: The junction does not match germline at one end; this may be a read error. This sequence joins TRBV7-6 and TRBJ1-4, with D perhaps matching TRBD1 (5 bases). CDR3 length: 12 residues. The V gene's germline CDR1 is SGHVS and CDR2 FNYEAQ. CDR3 region: CASSLGGTPFVW. Written as DNA, the CDR3 is TGTGCCAGCAGCTTAGGGGGGACCCCTTTCGTATGG. The variable domain in full, with the rest retrieved from reference TRBV7-6 and TRBJ1-4, is GAGVSQSPRYKVTKRGQDVALRCDPISGHVSLYWYRQALGQGPEFLTYFNYEAQQDKSGLPNDRFSAERPEGSISTLTIQRTEQRDSAMYRCASSLGGTPFVWGSGTQLSVL.

The chain's CDR3 is CASSKEQGSYEQYF. The CDR3 DNA follows: TGTGCCAGTAGTAAGGAACAAGGATCCTACGAGCAGTACTTC. This chain connects TRBV19 to TRBJ2-7; no clear D. Germline CDR1 reads LNHDA; CDR2 reads SQIVND (reference sequence). The CDR3 has 14 amino acids. Trimming left V 4 bases short and J 1 base short, with 11 bases between.

This rearrangement joins TRBV7-2 to TRBJ1-6, with a tentative D call TRBD1 (5 bases). The V gene lost 5 bases and the J gene lost 7 bases, with 21 bases spanning the gap. The CDR3 has 17 residues. CDR1 and CDR2 (germline): SGHTA, FQGNSA. CDR3 DNA: TGTGCCAGCAGCACATTCCCGAATGGGGGGATGAATTCACCCCTCCACTTT. It specifies CASSTFPNGGMNSPLHF.

A word on this clone: Germline and junction disagree at one end, which may indicate a read error. J is TRBJ2-1 and V is TRBV7-6, with D possibly TRBD2 on 5 matching bases. Germline-derived CDR1 and CDR2 are SGHVS and FNYEAQ. CDR3 length: 14 residues. In DNA form, the CDR3 reads TGTGCCAGCAGCTTATTAGAAGGAGAGGGTCTTTGGGTCTTC. It yields the protein CASSLLEGEGLWVF.

This rearrangement joins TRBV19 to TRBJ2-5, with 13 bases lining up with TRBD2. V lost 5 bases, J lost 4 bases, and 10 bases stayed unmatched. Germline-derived CDR1 and CDR2 are LNHDA and SQIVND (reference sequence). The CDR3 is 17 amino acids. The CDR3: CASSPPWTSGRRETQYF. CDR3 coding DNA: TGTGCCAGTAGTCCCCCATGGACTAGCGGGAGACGAGAGACCCAGTACTTC.

The chain couples TRBV19 to TRBJ1-3; 7 nucleotides match TRBD1. J was trimmed by 2 bases and V by 3 bases; bases with no gene match: 1. CDR1 LNHDA and CDR2 SQIVND come from the germline V gene (reference sequence). There are 14 residues in the CDR3. CDR3 nucleotide sequence: TGTGCCAGTAGTATTGGGACAGCTGGAAACACCATATATTTT. Its translation: CASSIGTAGNTIYF.

The V gene is TRBV9, the J gene TRBJ1-1, with TRBD1 matching 7 bases. V gave up 6 bases and J gave up 3 bases; unmatched junction bases: 14. Germline CDR1 is SGDLS and CDR2 is YYNGEE. The CDR3 has 16 residues. The CDR3: CASTLLGGGLDTEAFF. The CDR3 DNA reads as TGTGCCAGCACCCTACTAGGGGGCGGGTTGGACACTGAAGCTTTCTTT.